The T cell receptor (beta chain) described here comes from a study of blood T cell repertoires in COVID-19. Study-level information: Sample material is recorded as cDNA or gDNA derived from T cells, B-cell-depleted T cells, or PBMCs.

The CDR3 has 14 residues. Per germline, CDR1 LNHNV and CDR2 YYDKDF (reference sequence). Trimming pared 1 base from V and 1 base from J, leaving 5 bases between. In the study's own analysis: The assay estimated nucleated cells by amplifying reference gene primers. Clones were read by immunoSEQ multiplex PCR, and TCRdb kept only the in-frame ones, dropping some. The V and J calls and clone size are taken from that table; D and trimming were inferred from the DNA. The repertoire holds 300,000 to 400,000 clones, with roughly 86% as singletons. The sequenced sample was peripheral blood. The V and J genes are TRBV15 and TRBJ1-5; D gene ambiguous. The receptor was isolated from a woman aged 70-85 years with COVID-19, enrolled during active disease. For the CDR3, the DNA is TGTGCCACCAGCAGAGGTAGCAGCAATCAGCCCCAGCATTTT. Its protein product is CATSRGSSNQPQHF. Looking up the rest from reference TRBV15 and TRBJ1-5 gives the full variable domain: DAMVIQNPRYQVTQFGKPVTLSCSQTLNHNVMYWYQQKSSQAPKLLFHYYDKDFNNEADTPDNFQSRRPNTSFCFLDIRSPGLGDTAMYLCATSRGSSNQPQHFGDGTRLSIL.